Described below is a single TCR beta chain sequence and its context. This specimen comes from a study of long-term antiretroviral therapy in people with HIV. Run at survey level, the immunoSEQ assay was version v3.0. Generated by immunoSEQ multiplex PCR, the TCRdb table keeps only in-frame clones and is missing some. The repertoire has around 16,000 clones, roughly four fifths of them found once; the top ten carry 15% to 20%. The sample here was unsorted PBMCs, taken just before starting antiretroviral therapy. The sequence was collected from a man in his forties with HIV.

CDR3 sequence (DNA): TGTGCCAGTAGTCCTCTGGGGATAACAGGGATCGGGGAGCTGTTTTTT. Protein: CASSPLGITGIGELFF. The V gene is TRBV19, the J gene TRBJ2-2, with a tentative D call TRBD1 (6 bases). CDR3 length: 16 amino acids. The V gene lost 5 bases and the J gene lost 7 bases, with 20 bases spanning the gap. CDR1 is LNHDA, CDR2 SQIVND, per germline (reference sequence).